The clone carrying this T cell receptor beta chain was seen a few times. This record comes from a study of blood T cell repertoires in COVID-19. Germline V gives CDR1 SGHVS, CDR2 FQNEAQ. V was clipped by 5 bases and J by 5 bases, with 12 bases between them. The CDR3 totals 13 residues. Per the authors' pipeline: Estimation of nucleated cell counts relied on the amplification of reference gene primers. Sequencing used immunoSEQ multiplex PCR; TCRdb keeps in-frame clones, though not all of them. The D gene and trimming were derived from the DNA, and the V and J assignments and clone size from that table. The sample has about 120,000 clones; over 75% are singletons. Seattle participants joined during active infection and were tracked over time.

This TCR came from a man aged 30 to 39 with COVID-19, enrolled during active disease. Material for sequencing was peripheral blood. V gene TRBV7-8 combines with J gene TRBJ1-1; D perhaps matches TRBD1 (6 bases). CDR3 in amino acids: CASSPEGDTEAFF. In DNA form, the CDR3 reads TGTGCCAGCAGCCCTGAGGGGGATACTGAAGCTTTCTTT.